This TCR beta chain originates from a study of T cell responses to AZD1222 COVID-19 vaccine. Findings and limits, study-wide: Without day 14 samples, only post-peak T cell repertoires were studied. Dominant CD4 TCR responses targeted spike regions 160-218 and 743-854.

Germline V gene lookup returns CDR1 SEHNR and CDR2 FQNEAQ (reference sequence). V dropped 1 base and J dropped 6 bases, with 4 bases sitting between them. The CDR3 sequence is 11 residues long. Notes on this clone: Its matching antigen is unknown.

Data came from immunoSEQ multiplex PCR; TCRdb stores just in-frame clones and leaves some out. The sample holds about 130,000 clones; roughly 84% are singletons and the top ten take roughly 4%. Sequencing used peripheral blood, obtained on day 0 of AZD1222 vaccination. This chain joins TRBV7-9 and TRBJ2-7, with D unresolved. The clonotype was recovered from an adult in good health. The chain's CDR3 is CASSLVSEQYF. CDR3 DNA: TGTGCCAGCAGCTTAGTTAGCGAGCAGTACTTC.